This T cell receptor beta chain was sequenced in a study of cytomegalovirus exposure and HLA in healthy donors. The CDR3 length is 13 residues. Germline V gene lookup returns CDR1 MNHNY and CDR2 SVGAGI (reference sequence). With V trimmed by 7 bases and J by 7 bases, 9 bases remained unmatched. Concerning this clone itself: The antigen remains undetermined.

PCR employed 60 Vbeta and 13 Jbeta primers. Original processing methods: In a later analysis, some 10 million of 75 million to 90 million unique beta chains occurred in at least two donors. Profiled with immunoSEQ multiplex PCR; TCRdb holds only in-frame clones, not every one. V and J calls and clone size are as listed in that table; D and trimming were resolved from the DNA. There are under 130,000 clones in the sample; under 85% occur only once, and approximately 3.7% lies in the top ten. Notes on the study in general: TCR beta V- and J-gene trimming, according to a later analysis, was linked to a missense DCLRE1C variant. A reported reduction in N-insertions relative to the 666-donor mean was seen in an Asian-associated ancestry cluster in a later analysis. A few of the chains that were CMV-associated were confirmed in vitro to be specific for CMV antigens.

The receptor was derived from a man over 45 in good health and CMV-seropositive. V usage is TRBV6-6 and J usage is TRBJ2-5; TRBD2 agrees at 7 bases. Source material: PBMCs. The CDR3 nucleotides are TGTGCCAGCACATACGGACTAGGAGGGACCCAGTACTTC. Translating gives CASTYGLGGTQYF.